This T cell receptor (beta chain) stems from a study of T cell changes during pregnancy in multiple sclerosis. V shed 3 bases, J shed 5 bases, and the junction held 9 bases outside the gene matches. This CDR3 spans 15 amino acids. Germline V gene sequence: CDR1 LNHDA, CDR2 SQIVND (reference sequence). TCRdb keeps only in-frame clones here, not all; method: immunoSEQ multiplex PCR. The sample holds roughly 100,000 clones; less than 95% are singletons and the top ten take roughly 0.79%. This clone was picked up one time. This clonotype was sampled from a female donor in good health, enrolled as a control in a pregnancy study. The genes are TRBV19 and TRBJ1-2; 7 positions match TRBD1. The sample was peripheral blood, taken in the second trimester of pregnancy. The DNA for the CDR3 is TGTGCCAGTAGTATGTGGGACAGTACCTCTTATGGCTACACCTTC. As protein: CASSMWDSTSYGYTF.